One and the same sample provided the 21 T cell receptor beta chains below, sequenced in a study of blood T cell repertoires in COVID-19. Libraries were prepared by immunoSEQ multiplex PCR; TCRdb keeps only in-frame clonotypes and omits some of them. The table lists tens of thousands of clones, around nine tenths of them singletons. The sequenced sample consisted of peripheral blood. These receptors all stem from a man aged 50 to 60 with acute or convalescent COVID-19.

The sample holds one count of this clone. The rearrangement uses TRBV6-5 and TRBJ1-3, with 7 bases matching TRBD1. With V trimmed by 5 bases and J by 5 bases, 6 bases remained unmatched. CDR3 length: 14 residues. CDR1 and CDR2 (germline): MNHEY, SVGAGI. The CDR3 region has the DNA TGTGCCAGCAGTCGGGACAGTTATAGAAACACCATATATTTT. Its protein is CASSRDSYRNTIYF.

The genes are TRBV5-1 and TRBJ1-1; tentative D call: TRBD1 (5 bases). In germline, CDR1 is SGHRS, CDR2 YFSETQ. Trimming took 4 bases from V and 5 from J, leaving 15 bases between them. The CDR3 contains 14 residues. The CDR3 reads CASSLGGGVTEAFF. The DNA of the CDR3 is TGCGCCAGCAGCCTCGGTGGAGGGGTGACTGAAGCTTTCTTT. Together with reference TRBV5-1 and TRBJ1-1, the CDR3 gives the full variable domain: KAGVTQTPRYLIKTRGQQVTLSCSPISGHRSVSWYQQTPGQGLQFLFEYFSETQRNKGNFPGRFSGRQFSNSRSEMNVSTLELGDSALYLCASSLGGGVTEAFFGQGTRLTVV.

The V gene is TRBV7-9, the J gene TRBJ1-5; 7 nucleotides match TRBD1. Germline V gene data show CDR1 as SEHNR and CDR2 as FQNEAQ (reference sequence). J gave up 6 bases and V 2 bases, and 7 bases lay outside the gene matches. This CDR3 is 15 amino acids long. The CDR3 DNA is TGTGCCAGCAGCTTAACCTCAGGGGGAAGTCAGCCCCAGCATTTT. Translated, it gives CASSLTSGGSQPQHF.

The chain recombines TRBV6-5 with TRBJ1-3, with 9 bases matching TRBD1. Unmatched junction bases numbered 5, after V lost 6 bases and J lost 2 bases. Germline CDR1 MNHEY, CDR2 SVGAGI. CDR3 size: 15 residues. CDR3 sequence (DNA): TGTGCCAGCAGAACAGGGGGCGAACCTGGAAACACCATATATTTT. It translates to CASRTGGEPGNTIYF.

This chain links TRBV4-3 with TRBJ2-1, with TRBD2 as a possible D gene (5 bases). The length of the CDR3 is 16 residues. Germline assignment: CDR1 LGHNA and CDR2 YSLEER. Trimming removed 0 bases from V and 0 bases from J, with 9 bases in between. This chain's CDR3 is CASSQDVSGSYNEQFF. As DNA, the CDR3 is TGCGCCAGCAGCCAAGATGTGAGCGGCTCCTACAATGAGCAGTTCTTC.

This chain links TRBV27 with TRBJ2-1; D gene uncertain. Trimming shortened V by 1 base and J by 0 bases, and 13 bases separated the two germline ends. There are 17 residues in the CDR3. Germline V lookup: CDR1 MNHEY, CDR2 SMNVEV (reference sequence). CDR3 nucleotides: TGTGCCAGCAGTTTATATTCGGCGGATAGCTCCTACAATGAGCAGTTCTTC. Its translation is CASSLYSADSSYNEQFF.

V is TRBV18 and J is TRBJ1-5, with TRBD1 matching 7 bases. Looked up from germline, CDR1 is KGHSH and CDR2 is LQKENI. V shed 3 bases and J 5 bases; nucleotides not matched to a gene: 4. The CDR3 is 14 amino acids. CDR3 loop: CASSPDDRDQPQHF. CDR3 DNA sequence: TGTGCCAGCTCACCGGATGACAGGGATCAGCCCCAGCATTTT.

This sequence joins TRBV5-4 and TRBJ2-3; 12 nucleotides line up with TRBD2. J gave up 8 bases and V 0 bases, and 7 bases lay outside the gene matches. The CDR3 is 16 residues long. CDR1 and CDR2 from the germline V gene are SGHNT and YYREEE (reference sequence). The CDR3 nucleotides are TGTGCCAGCAGCTTGGATGCTAGCGGGGGGGGCCGTACGCAGTATTTT. Translation gives CASSLDASGGGRTQYF.

V is TRBV19 and J is TRBJ1-1; the D gene is possibly TRBD1 (5 bases). Looked up from germline, CDR1 is LNHDA and CDR2 is SQIVND (reference sequence). V was shortened by 7 bases and J by 1 base, with 10 bases between the two germline ends. This CDR3 contains 13 residues. Here the CDR3 reads CASKGPANTEAFF. CDR3 DNA sequence: TGTGCCAGTAAGGGGCCCGCGAACACTGAAGCTTTCTTT.

This clone appeared once. V and J are TRBV4-3 and TRBJ2-2; 8 bases are a match to TRBD2. V trimming: 0 bases; J trimming: 0 bases; junction bases outside the gene matches: 6. CDR1 is LGHNA and CDR2 is YSLEER in the germline V gene. The CDR3 contains 18 residues. CDR3 loop: CASSQDVAGRTNTGELFF. The CDR3 DNA reads as TGCGCCAGCAGCCAAGACGTAGCGGGGAGAACGAACACCGGGGAGCTGTTTTTT.

The rearrangement uses TRBV5-1 and TRBJ2-1, with a weak D call TRBD1 (8 bases). The germline V and J ends were trimmed by 4 bases and 9 bases, with 17 bases remaining between them. CDR3 length: 14 residues. The germline V gene has CDR1 SGHRS and CDR2 YFSETQ. In DNA form, the CDR3 reads TGCGCCAGCAGCCCTACAGGGGGGGGGTTTGAGCAGTTCTTC. The encoded protein is CASSPTGGGFEQFF.

The rearrangement uses TRBV6-4 and TRBJ1-5, with TRBD1 matching over 9 bases. Losses at the gene ends were 8 bases for V and 10 bases for J; bases not matched to a gene: 9. CDR3 length: 13 amino acids. Germline CDR1 reads MRHNA; CDR2 reads SNTAGT. The CDR3 spells CASGGTGYCPQHF. The CDR3 DNA follows: TGTGCCAGCGGGGGGACAGGGTATTGTCCCCAGCATTTT.

The chain is built from TRBV19 and TRBJ1-2, with 10 bases fitting TRBD1. This CDR3 is 14 amino acids long. J lost 7 bases, V lost 10 bases, and 12 bases had no gene match. CDR1 LNHDA and CDR2 SQIVND come from the germline V gene (reference sequence). The CDR3 region is CATLNRDRGSGYTF. The DNA of the CDR3 is TGTGCCACCCTAAACCGGGACAGGGGAAGTGGCTACACCTTC.

The rearrangement joins TRBV11-2 to TRBJ2-1; the D gene is possibly TRBD2 (6 bases). The germline V and J ends were trimmed by 7 bases and 4 bases, with 17 bases remaining between them. From germline, CDR1 is SGHAT and CDR2 FQNNGV. The CDR3 has 15 amino acids. This CDR3 reads CASTTGLPVYNEQFF. CDR3 DNA sequence: TGTGCCAGCACCACGGGACTCCCGGTTTACAATGAGCAGTTCTTC.

The chain recombines TRBV2 with TRBJ2-1; 10 bases map to TRBD1. This CDR3 region has 14 residues. The germline CDR1 and CDR2 sequences are SNHLY and FYNNEI. V lost 3 bases to trimming and J lost 9 bases; unmatched junction nucleotides: 5. CDR3 sequence reads: CASSESGQGTEQFF. Written as DNA, the CDR3 is TGTGCCAGCAGTGAGTCGGGACAGGGGACTGAGCAGTTCTTC.

The gene calls are TRBV3-1 (or the pseudogene TRBV3-2) and TRBJ1-5, with D unresolved. The CDR3 covers 13 residues. V was clipped by 0 bases and J by 4 bases, with 4 bases between them. From germline, CDR1 is LGHDT and CDR2 YNNKEL (reference sequence). CDR3 coding DNA: TGTGCCAGCAGCCAAGAACAGAATCAGCCCCAGCATTTT. Translation gives CASSQEQNQPQHF.

V and J are TRBV19 and TRBJ1-5, with D tentatively TRBD1 (6 bases). Germline loops: CDR1 LNHDA, CDR2 SQIVND (reference sequence). Trimming removed 5 bases from V and 9 bases from J, with 23 bases in between. The length of the CDR3 is 16 residues. The CDR3, as DNA: TGTGCCAGTAGTCCCCACGACAGGACAGTCCTAGGGCCCCAGCATTTT. Protein: CASSPHDRTVLGPQHF.

The CDR3 reads CASREGGTDTQYF. CDR3 sequence (DNA): TGTGCCAGCAGGGAGGGCGGCACAGATACGCAGTATTTT. V and J are TRBV7-3 and TRBJ2-3; D may be TRBD2 (6 bases). V dropped 6 bases and J dropped 1 base, with 8 bases sitting between them. CDR1 is SGHTA and CDR2 is FQGTGA in the germline V gene. The CDR3 sequence is 13 residues long.

The chain couples TRBV18 to TRBJ1-1; D is unresolved. This CDR3 comprises 14 residues. Trimming cost V 3 bases and J 1 base, with 9 bases left between them. The germline V gene encodes CDR1 KGHSH and CDR2 LQKENI. The CDR3 bases are TGTGCCAGCTCACCTGCCTACTCGAACACTGAAGCTTTCTTT. It yields the protein CASSPAYSNTEAFF.

The chain recombines TRBV7-2 with TRBJ1-4; maybe TRBD1 (5 bases). Germline V CDR1 and CDR2: SGHTA, FQGNSA. The CDR3 has 15 residues. V was trimmed by 1 base and J by 10 bases, leaving 16 bases between them. The CDR3 is CASSLDGSYGGKLFF. The CDR3, as DNA: TGTGCCAGCAGCTTAGACGGCAGCTACGGGGGAAAACTGTTTTTT.

This rearrangement joins TRBV6-6 to TRBJ1-1; D not resolved. Germline assignment: CDR1 MNHNY and CDR2 SVGAGI (reference sequence). The CDR3 consists of 14 residues. V was cut by 1 base and J by 1 base, with 7 bases left in between. CDR3 nucleotides: TGTGCCAGCAGTTACTACAGATCGAACACTGAAGCTTTCTTT. It is translated as CASSYYRSNTEAFF.